This T cell receptor (beta chain) was found in a study of T cells after posttransplantation cyclophosphamide. The germline V and J ends were trimmed by 4 bases and 3 bases, with 4 bases remaining between them. The CDR3 length is 11 residues. In germline, CDR1 is MNHEY, CDR2 SMNVEV (reference sequence). Study-wide results and caveats: Blood and skin or GI T cell repertoires showed limited TRB overlap. Later blood repertoires were often dominated by clones from the donor CD8+ memory compartment.

This clone was found many times. Antigen: not known. Generated by immunoSEQ multiplex PCR, the TCRdb table keeps only in-frame clones and is missing some. Sampling found roughly 45,000 clones, none seen once. The sequenced sample consisted of PBMCs. The clonotype originates from a man aged 35-49 years in good health, CMV-negative, and a related stem cell transplant donor. The V gene is TRBV27, the J gene TRBJ2-7; D not resolved. The CDR3 sequence: CASSSLYEQYF. The DNA of the CDR3 is TGTGCCAGCAGTTCCCTCTACGAGCAGTACTTC.